This T cell receptor (beta chain) is drawn from a study of blood T cell repertoires in COVID-19. Study overall: Researchers got acute and convalescent COVID-19 samples from the United States, Italy and Spain. T cells, B-cell-depleted T cells, or PBMCs supplied cDNA or gDNA.

Per the study methods: Quantification of nucleated cells was approximated via reference gene primer amplification. Produced via immunoSEQ multiplex PCR; TCRdb's table is partial and in-frame only. V and J calls and clone size come straight from that table; D and trimming were deduced from the DNA. The sample gives 160,000 or so clones, 80% to 90% of which show up once; 2.4% is in the top ten. The germline V and J ends were trimmed by 5 bases and 10 bases, with 18 bases remaining between them. CDR3 size: 15 residues. Germline assignment: CDR1 SEHNR and CDR2 FQNEAQ (reference sequence). This receptor was identified in a woman in her 70s with acute or convalescent COVID-19. V is TRBV7-9 and J is TRBJ1-6, with TRBD1 as a possible D gene (6 bases). Sequences were obtained from peripheral blood. The CDR3 DNA reads as TGTGCCAGCAGCACTACAGGGTATTCGAACTCACCCCTCCACTTT. Amino acids: CASSTTGYSNSPLHF.